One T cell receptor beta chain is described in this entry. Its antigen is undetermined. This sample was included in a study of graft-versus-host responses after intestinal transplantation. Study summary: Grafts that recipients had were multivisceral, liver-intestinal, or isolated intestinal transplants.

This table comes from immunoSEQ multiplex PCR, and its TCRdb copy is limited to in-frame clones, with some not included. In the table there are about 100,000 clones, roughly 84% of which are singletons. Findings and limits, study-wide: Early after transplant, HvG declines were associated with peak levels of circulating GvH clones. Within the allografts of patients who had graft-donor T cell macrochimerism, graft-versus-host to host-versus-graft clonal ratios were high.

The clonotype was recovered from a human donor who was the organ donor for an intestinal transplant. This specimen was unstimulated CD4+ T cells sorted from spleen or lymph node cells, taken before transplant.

For the CDR3, the DNA is TGCGCCAGCAGCGCCCGGGGGCGCGTCCACTTT. Amino acid sequence: CASSARGRVHF. The rearrangement links TRBV4-1 to TRBJ1-6; weak D call: TRBD1 (6 bases). Germline lookup yields CDR1 MGHRA and CDR2 YSYEKL. V lost 5 bases, J lost 17 bases, and 13 bases lay in between. CDR3 size: 11 residues.